These T cell receptor beta chains were read from a single sample in a study of blood T cell repertoires in COVID-19. Method: immunoSEQ multiplex PCR; TCRdb's copy keeps in-frame clones and lacks some. The data show some 220,000 clones, approximately 80% seen once. The sample comprised peripheral blood. The receptors were sampled from a woman of 80 years or more with active or convalescent COVID-19. The CDR3 runs from the conserved cysteine through the conserved F or W. Fields, in order: V gene, CDR3 length, clone size, J gene, D gene, CDR3 protein, CDR3 DNA. A D gene is named only where the DNA matches it firmly. Clone size is given for some rows only: seen once, a few or many times, or a class if the clone is expanded.

v_call: TRBV7-2; cdr3_length: 15; clone_size: -; j_call: TRBJ2-6; d_call: -; cdr3_aa: CASSPRGSGANVLTF; cdr3_nt: TGTGCCAGCAGCCCACGGGGCTCTGGGGCCAACGTCCTGACTTTC
v_call: TRBV7-9; cdr3_length: 15; clone_size: -; j_call: TRBJ2-7; d_call: TRBD1; cdr3_aa: CASSLGQGLSYEQYF; cdr3_nt: TGTGCCAGCAGCTTAGGACAGGGGCTCTCCTACGAGCAGTACTTC
v_call: TRBV24-1; cdr3_length: 15; clone_size: -; j_call: TRBJ2-3; d_call: -; cdr3_aa: CATSRGWTDTDTQYF; cdr3_nt: TGTGCCACCAGTAGGGGCTGGACAGACACAGATACGCAGTATTTT
v_call: TRBV7-2; cdr3_length: 16; clone_size: -; j_call: TRBJ1-6; d_call: TRBD1; cdr3_aa: CASSFYLTGGNSPLHF; cdr3_nt: TGTGCCAGCAGCTTCTATTTGACAGGGGGAAATTCACCCCTCCACTTT
v_call: TRBV11-2; cdr3_length: 12; clone_size: once; j_call: TRBJ1-2; d_call: -; cdr3_aa: CASSPEGSGYTF; cdr3_nt: TGTGCCAGCAGCCCGGAGGGCTCGGGCTACACCTTC
v_call: TRBV10-3; cdr3_length: 14; clone_size: -; j_call: TRBJ2-5; d_call: TRBD2; cdr3_aa: CAIRAGGGEETQYF; cdr3_nt: TGTGCCATCAGAGCGGGAGGGGGAGAAGAGACCCAGTACTTC
v_call: TRBV30; cdr3_length: 15; clone_size: -; j_call: TRBJ1-6; d_call: -; cdr3_aa: CAWTRAGARDSPLHF; cdr3_nt: TGTGCCTGGACTCGGGCGGGAGCGCGAGATTCACCCCTCCACTTT
v_call: TRBV4-3; cdr3_length: 17; clone_size: once; j_call: TRBJ2-7; d_call: -; cdr3_aa: CASSQDYRGALTYEQYF; cdr3_nt: TGCGCCAGCAGCCAAGATTATCGGGGGGCCCTAACCTACGAGCAGTACTTC
v_call: TRBV9; cdr3_length: 15; clone_size: -; j_call: TRBJ2-5; d_call: -; cdr3_aa: CASSLGQGRRETQYF; cdr3_nt: TGTGCCAGCAGCCTCGGGCAGGGGCGACGGGAGACCCAGTACTTC
v_call: TRBV27; cdr3_length: 14; clone_size: -; j_call: TRBJ1-5; d_call: -; cdr3_aa: CASSFTGFNQPQHF; cdr3_nt: TGTGCCAGCAGTTTCACAGGGTTCAATCAGCCCCAGCATTTT
v_call: TRBV7-2; cdr3_length: 14; clone_size: -; j_call: TRBJ2-3; d_call: TRBD1; cdr3_aa: CASSSDRGTDTQYF; cdr3_nt: TGTGCCAGCAGCTCGGACAGGGGCACAGATACGCAGTATTTT
v_call: TRBV5-4; cdr3_length: 15; clone_size: -; j_call: TRBJ1-1; d_call: TRBD1; cdr3_aa: CASSRGQGVFAEAFF; cdr3_nt: TGTGCCAGCAGCCGGGGACAGGGAGTGTTCGCTGAAGCTTTCTTT
v_call: TRBV30; cdr3_length: 11; clone_size: -; j_call: TRBJ2-7; d_call: TRBD2; cdr3_aa: CAWSGTTEQYF; cdr3_nt: TGTGCCTGGAGCGGGACTACCGAGCAGTACTTC
v_call: TRBV11-1; cdr3_length: 15; clone_size: -; j_call: TRBJ1-1; d_call: -; cdr3_aa: CASSAATGSNTEAFF; cdr3_nt: TGTGCCAGCAGCGCCGCCACAGGATCGAACACTGAAGCTTTCTTT
v_call: TRBV11-1; cdr3_length: 15; clone_size: -; j_call: TRBJ2-7; d_call: TRBD2; cdr3_aa: CASSFGLAGGMEQYF; cdr3_nt: TGTGCCAGCAGCTTTGGACTAGCGGGGGGCATGGAGCAGTACTTC
v_call: TRBV20-1; cdr3_length: 14; clone_size: few; j_call: TRBJ2-3; d_call: -; cdr3_aa: CSASLGGSADTQYF; cdr3_nt: TGCAGTGCTAGTCTTGGGGGCTCCGCAGATACGCAGTATTTT
v_call: TRBV15; cdr3_length: 16; clone_size: -; j_call: TRBJ2-5; d_call: -; cdr3_aa: CATSSKARTRGETQYF; cdr3_nt: TGTGCCACCAGCAGCAAAGCACGAACTAGGGGGGAGACCCAGTACTTC
v_call: TRBV4-2; cdr3_length: 17; clone_size: -; j_call: TRBJ2-3; d_call: -; cdr3_aa: CASSLVSGRASTDTQYF; cdr3_nt: TGTGCCAGCAGCCTCGTCAGCGGACGGGCTAGCACAGATACGCAGTATTTT
v_call: TRBV28; cdr3_length: 13; clone_size: -; j_call: TRBJ1-2; d_call: TRBD1; cdr3_aa: CASSLSGQGANPF; cdr3_nt: TGTGCCAGCAGTTTAAGCGGACAGGGAGCTAACCCCTTC
v_call: TRBV10-3; cdr3_length: 16; clone_size: -; j_call: TRBJ2-2; d_call: TRBD1; cdr3_aa: CAISDPGQGSAGELFF; cdr3_nt: TGTGCCATCAGCGACCCGGGACAGGGGTCGGCCGGGGAGCTGTTTTTT